This T cell receptor (beta chain) emerged from a study of T cell responses to AZD1222 COVID-19 vaccine. General study findings and limits: Baseline antibody screening turned up just a handful of seropositive AZD1222 recipients. Elevations in Spike-specific TCR breadth and depth followed administration of two AZD1222 doses. Nearly half of spike-specific TCRs reportedly go after variant regions that carry no mutations.

As for this clone: Its specificity is unknown.

The CDR3 loop spans 13 amino acids. V lost 8 bases and J 4 bases, leaving 12 bases between the germline ends. Per germline, CDR1 MNHEY and CDR2 SVGAGI. Sequencing used immunoSEQ multiplex PCR; TCRdb keeps in-frame clones, though not all of them. This sample has roughly 200,000 clones, with around 88% found just once. The chain recombines TRBV6-5 with TRBJ2-1, with D possibly being TRBD1 or TRBD2 (5 bases each). The clonotype was recovered from an adult in good health. Here the sequenced sample was peripheral blood, taken on day 0 of AZD1222 vaccination. The CDR3 DNA reads as TGTGCCAGCCATAGGGACGAGTACAATGAGCAGTTCTTC. Translated, it gives CASHRDEYNEQFF.